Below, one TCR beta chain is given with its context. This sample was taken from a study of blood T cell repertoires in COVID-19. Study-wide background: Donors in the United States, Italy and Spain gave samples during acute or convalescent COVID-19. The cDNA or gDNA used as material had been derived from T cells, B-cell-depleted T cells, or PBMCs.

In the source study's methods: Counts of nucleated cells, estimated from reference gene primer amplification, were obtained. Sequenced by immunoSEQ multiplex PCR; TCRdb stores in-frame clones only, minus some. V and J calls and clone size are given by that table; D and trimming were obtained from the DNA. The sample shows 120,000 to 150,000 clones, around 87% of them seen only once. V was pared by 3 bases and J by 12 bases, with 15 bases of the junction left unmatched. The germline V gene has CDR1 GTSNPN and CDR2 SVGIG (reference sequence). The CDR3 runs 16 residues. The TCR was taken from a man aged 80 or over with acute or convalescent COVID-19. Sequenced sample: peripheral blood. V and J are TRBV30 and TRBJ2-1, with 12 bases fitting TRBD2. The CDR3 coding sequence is TGTGCCTGGAGCCGGAGACTAGCGGGGGTTCATCAGGGGCAGTTCTTC. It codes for CAWSRRLAGVHQGQFF.